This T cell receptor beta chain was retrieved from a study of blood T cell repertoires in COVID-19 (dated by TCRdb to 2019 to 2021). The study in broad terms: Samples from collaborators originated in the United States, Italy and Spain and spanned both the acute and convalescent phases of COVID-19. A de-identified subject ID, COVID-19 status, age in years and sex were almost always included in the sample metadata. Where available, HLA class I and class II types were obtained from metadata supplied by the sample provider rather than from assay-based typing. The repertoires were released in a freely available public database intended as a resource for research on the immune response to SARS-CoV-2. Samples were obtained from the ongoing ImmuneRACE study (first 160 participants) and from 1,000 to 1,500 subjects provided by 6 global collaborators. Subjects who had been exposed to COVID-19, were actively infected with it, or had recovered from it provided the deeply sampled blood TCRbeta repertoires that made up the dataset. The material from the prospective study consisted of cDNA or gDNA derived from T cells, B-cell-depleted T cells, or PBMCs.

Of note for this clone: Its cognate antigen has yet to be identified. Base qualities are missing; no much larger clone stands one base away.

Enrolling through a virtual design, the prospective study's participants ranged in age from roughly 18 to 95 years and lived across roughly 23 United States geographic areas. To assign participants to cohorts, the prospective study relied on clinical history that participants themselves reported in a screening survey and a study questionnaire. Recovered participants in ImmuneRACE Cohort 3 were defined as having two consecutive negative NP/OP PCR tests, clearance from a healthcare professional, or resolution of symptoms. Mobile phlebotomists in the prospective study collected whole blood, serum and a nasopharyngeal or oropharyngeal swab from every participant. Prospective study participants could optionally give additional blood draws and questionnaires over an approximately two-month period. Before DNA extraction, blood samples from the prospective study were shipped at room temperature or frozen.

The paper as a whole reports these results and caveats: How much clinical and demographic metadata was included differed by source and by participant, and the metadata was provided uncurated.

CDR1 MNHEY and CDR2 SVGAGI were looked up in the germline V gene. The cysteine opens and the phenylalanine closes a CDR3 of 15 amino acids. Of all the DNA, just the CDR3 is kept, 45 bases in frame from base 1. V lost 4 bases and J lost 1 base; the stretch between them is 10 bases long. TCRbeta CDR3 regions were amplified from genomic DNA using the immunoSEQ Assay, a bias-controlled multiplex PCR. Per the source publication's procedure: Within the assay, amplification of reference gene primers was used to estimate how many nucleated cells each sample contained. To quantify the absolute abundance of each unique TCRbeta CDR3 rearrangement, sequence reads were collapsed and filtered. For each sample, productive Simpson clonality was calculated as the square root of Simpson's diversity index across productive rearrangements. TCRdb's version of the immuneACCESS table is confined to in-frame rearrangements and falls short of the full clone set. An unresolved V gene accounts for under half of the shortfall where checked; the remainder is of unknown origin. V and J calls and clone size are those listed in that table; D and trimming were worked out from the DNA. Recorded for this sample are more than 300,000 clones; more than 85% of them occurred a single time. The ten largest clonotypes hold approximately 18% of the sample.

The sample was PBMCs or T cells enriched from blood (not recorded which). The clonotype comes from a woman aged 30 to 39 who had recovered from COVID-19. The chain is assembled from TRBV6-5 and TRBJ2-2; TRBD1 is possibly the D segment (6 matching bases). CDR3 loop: CASSWGHRNTGELFF. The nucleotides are TGTGCCAGCAGTTGGGGACACAGGAACACCGGGGAGCTGTTTTTT.